Here is one TCR beta chain with its context. The repertoire was sequenced with immunoSEQ multiplex PCR; TCRdb's copy has only in-frame clones and lacks some. The sample carries over 90,000 clones, around 80% recorded once. The germline V gene encodes CDR1 SGHRS and CDR2 YFSETQ. The V end lost 0 bases, the J end lost 4 bases, and 12 bases lay between the germline ends. The CDR3 has 15 amino acids. These data originate in a study of blood T cell repertoires in COVID-19. The clonotype was recovered from a man aged 55 to 70 with active or convalescent COVID-19. This chain links TRBV5-1 with TRBJ2-3; D perhaps matches TRBD1 (5 bases). Material for sequencing was peripheral blood. This CDR3 reads CASSLGRVFPDTQYF. CDR3 coding DNA: TGCGCCAGCAGCTTGGGCAGGGTTTTCCCAGATACGCAGTATTTT.